This T cell receptor (beta chain) appears in the sequencing data of a study of T cell changes during pregnancy in multiple sclerosis. Libraries were prepared by immunoSEQ multiplex PCR; TCRdb keeps only in-frame clonotypes and omits some of them. The repertoire consists of roughly 50,000 clones, with roughly 92% occurring once and the leading ten covering approximately 0.25%. The CDR3 length is 15 residues. Germline V gene sequence: CDR1 SGHAT, CDR2 FQNNGV. After removal of 5 bases from V and 3 bases from J, the junction contained 10 bases not matched to a gene. V is TRBV11-2 and J is TRBJ2-7; 7 nucleotides align to TRBD2. The clonotype originates from a female donor with multiple sclerosis, enrolled in a pregnancy study. The sample consisted of CD4+ T cells from peripheral blood mononuclear cells, taken in the third trimester of pregnancy. The DNA for the CDR3 is TGTGCCAGCAGCCGTTCCGGGACTACAATCTACGAGCAGTACTTC. Protein: CASSRSGTTIYEQYF. Complete variable domain (other parts from reference TRBV11-2 and TRBJ2-7): EAGVAQSPRYKIIEKRQSVAFWCNPISGHATLYWYQQILGQGPKLLIQFQNNGVVDDSQLPKDRFSAERLKGVDSTLKIQPAKLEDSAVYLCASSRSGTTIYEQYFGPGTRLTVT.